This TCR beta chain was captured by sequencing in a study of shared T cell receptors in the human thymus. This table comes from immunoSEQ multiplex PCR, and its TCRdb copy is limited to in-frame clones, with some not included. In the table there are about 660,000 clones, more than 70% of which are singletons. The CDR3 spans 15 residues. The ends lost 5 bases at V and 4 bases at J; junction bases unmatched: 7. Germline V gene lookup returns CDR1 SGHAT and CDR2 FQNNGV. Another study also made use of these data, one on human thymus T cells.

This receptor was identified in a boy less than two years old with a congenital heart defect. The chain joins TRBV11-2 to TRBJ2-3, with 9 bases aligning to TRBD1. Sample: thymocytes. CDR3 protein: CASSPGDRESDTQYF. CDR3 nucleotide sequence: TGTGCCAGCAGCCCTGGGGACAGGGAGTCAGATACGCAGTATTTT.